The T cell receptor (beta chain) under discussion was sequenced for a study of blood T cells in healthy people across ages. The CDR3 length is 12 residues. Germline values: CDR1 DFQATT, CDR2 SNEGSKA (reference sequence). The V end was cut by 0 bases, the J end by 2 bases, with 4 bases between. The table lists this clonotype with a few counts. Primers used in a second PCR of about 7 to 11 cycles were a sample-barcoded 5' primer and a J-beta primer mix. TCRdb reprocessed the 5' RACE reads with MiXCR, giving one entry per CDR3 protein. Altogether 750,000 to 1,000,000 distinct CDR3 sequences are present, 25% to 30% being singletons, with the ten largest covering 10%. The same specimen was also included in a second study, on T cells of mothers and their children.

The J gene is TRBJ1-2, the V gene TRBV20-1, with D unclear. This TCR derives from a woman aged 40 to 55 in good health. Sequenced: blood. CDR3 in DNA: TGCAGTGCTAGAGATCACAACTATGGCTACACCTTC. The encoded protein is CSARDHNYGYTF.